The 32 T cell receptor beta chains below all came from one sample that was sequenced in a study of graft-versus-host responses after intestinal transplantation. Profiling relied on immunoSEQ multiplex PCR, and the TCRdb table lists in-frame clones only, not all of them. The top ten clones hold around 4% of a sample with about 70,000 clones, around 90% of them seen once. For these receptors, no antigen is known. The material sequenced was unstimulated CD8+ T cells sorted from spleen or lymph node cells, taken before transplant. These receptors originate from a human donor who was the organ donor for an intestinal transplant.

The CDR3 sequence: CASGFSVSGGYNEQFF. In nucleotides, the CDR3 is TGTGCTAGTGGTTTTTCGGTTAGCGGGGGGTACAATGAGCAGTTCTTC. The gene calls are TRBV12-5 and TRBJ2-1; 10 bases are shared with TRBD2. Germline V gives CDR1 LGHNT, CDR2 FRNRAP. This CDR3 has 16 residues. J gave up 4 bases and V 3 bases, and 6 bases lay outside the gene matches.

This clone appeared once. The J gene is TRBJ2-7, the V gene TRBV5-6; 8 bases align to TRBD1. CDR3 length equals 17 residues. V dropped 1 base and J dropped 1; count of bases not matched to a gene: 10. The germline CDR1 and CDR2 sequences are SGHDT and YYEEEE. CDR3 amino acids: CASSLSGQASSSYEQYV. DNA of the CDR3: TGTGCCAGCAGCTTGTCGGGACAGGCCTCCTCATCCTACGAGCAGTACGTC.

This clone showed up just once. The rearrangement joins TRBV4-1 to TRBJ2-5, with TRBD2 identical over 14 bases. This CDR3 region has 19 residues. The germline CDR1 and CDR2 sequences are MGHRA and YSYEKL. The V and J ends lost 1 base and 3 bases, in that order; junction bases with no gene match: 10. The CDR3 is CASSQVERLAGGEEETQYF. Here the CDR3 DNA reads TGCGCCAGCAGCCAAGTCGAGAGACTAGCGGGGGGGGAGGAAGAGACCCAGTACTTC.

The chain combines TRBV23-1 with TRBJ1-6; D unclear. TRBV23-1 is an open reading frame whose function is uncertain. The CDR3 contains 17 residues. The V end was cut by 1 base, the J end by 0 bases, with 10 bases between. CDR3 residues: CASSQWTRGSYNSPLHF. In DNA form, the CDR3 reads TGCGCCAGCAGTCAATGGACCCGGGGCTCCTATAATTCACCCCTCCACTTT.

Worth noting for this clone: The germline gene is not matched at one end of the junction; a read error may be the cause. The rearrangement uses TRBV7-7 and TRBJ2-3; D call uncertain. Per the germline V gene, CDR1 is SSHAT and CDR2 is FNYEAQ (reference sequence). The CDR3 is 13 amino acids. The CDR3 loop reads CASSLGGTDTQYF. The CDR3, as DNA: TGTGCTAGCAGCTTAGGCGGCACAGATACGCAGTATTTT.

The chain carries TRBV6-8 and TRBJ1-1; D remains ambiguous. The CDR3 has 8 residues. V was trimmed by 8 bases and J by 11 bases, leaving 6 bases between them. Germline CDR1 MNHGY, CDR2 SAAAGT. Here the CDR3 DNA reads TGTGCCAGCGTCTCGGCTTTCTTT. Translation: CASVSAFF.

The rearrangement joins TRBV19 to TRBJ1-2, with 7 bases aligning to TRBD1. This CDR3 has 15 residues. Trimming at V came to 4 bases and at J to 2 bases, leaving 7 bases not matched to a gene. Per germline, CDR1 LNHDA and CDR2 SQIVND (reference sequence). The CDR3 loop is CASSRGQTLNYGYTF. The CDR3 bases are TGTGCCAGTAGTAGGGGACAGACCTTGAACTATGGCTACACCTTC.

The chain links TRBV4-1 to TRBJ1-4; maybe TRBD1 (6 bases). CDR3 length equals 17 residues. CDR1 and CDR2 from the germline V gene are MGHRA and YSYEKL. Between the trimmed V and J ends, which lost 4 bases and 0 bases, there was a span of 15 bases. The CDR3 here is CASSRTVKSATNEKLFF. In DNA, the CDR3 is TGCGCCAGCAGCCGGACAGTAAAGTCTGCAACTAATGAAAAACTGTTTTTT.

V and J are TRBV29-1 and TRBJ2-1, with D perhaps matching TRBD1 (5 bases). The CDR3 sequence is 15 residues long. Trimming cost V 8 bases and J 1 base, with 18 bases left between them. CDR1 and CDR2 (germline): SQVTM, ANQGSEA. The CDR3 sequence is CSQAGADGSYNEQFF. CDR3 nucleotides: TGCAGCCAGGCTGGGGCCGATGGGTCCTACAATGAGCAGTTCTTC.

The CDR3 loop reads CASKPGQYNSPLHF. CDR3 nucleotide sequence: TGTGCCAGCAAACCCGGACAGTATAATTCACCCCTCCACTTT. The chain combines TRBV6-5 with TRBJ1-6, with D perhaps TRBD1 (6 bases). CDR3 length: 14 amino acids. Looked up from germline, CDR1 is MNHEY and CDR2 is SVGAGI. The V and J ends lost 7 bases and 4 bases respectively, with 11 bases between them.

The gene calls are TRBV5-6 and TRBJ1-5; no clear D gene. V was cut by 6 bases and J by 2 bases, with 18 bases left in between. CDR1 and CDR2 from the germline V gene are SGHDT and YYEEEE. This CDR3 contains 16 residues. CDR3: CASTSITQAGNQPQHF. DNA of the CDR3: TGTGCCAGCACCTCAATCACCCAGGCCGGCAATCAGCCCCAGCATTTT.

The V gene is TRBV27, the J gene TRBJ1-1, with 9 positions matching TRBD1. With V trimmed by 5 bases and J by 5 bases, 3 bases remained unmatched. CDR1 MNHEY and CDR2 SMNVEV come from the germline V gene (reference sequence). The CDR3 consists of 13 residues. CDR3 loop: CASSPGTGTEAFF. DNA of the CDR3: TGTGCCAGCAGTCCCGGGACAGGGACTGAAGCTTTCTTT.

The chain couples TRBV4-1 to TRBJ2-7; 9 nucleotides match TRBD2. Per germline, CDR1 MGHRA and CDR2 YSYEKL. CDR3 size: 15 residues. CDR3 bases: TGTGCCAGCAGCCAAGGCGGGGGGGGGACCTACGAGCAGTACGTC. It encodes CASSQGGGGTYEQYV.

The gene calls are TRBV29-1 and TRBJ1-3; D remains unclear. This CDR3 is built from 11 residues. Per germline, CDR1 SQVTM and CDR2 ANQGSEA. The V end was cut by 6 bases, the J end by 2 bases, with 5 bases between. The CDR3 DNA reads TGCAGCGTCGACACTGGAAACACCATATATTTT. The encoded protein is CSVDTGNTIYF.

The CDR3 region is CASSRTSGGYNEQFF. CDR3 nucleotides: TGTGCCAGCAGCCGGACTAGCGGGGGATACAATGAGCAGTTCTTC. The chain links TRBV11-2 to TRBJ2-1, with TRBD2 matching over 13 bases. V lost 5 bases and J lost 4; bases outside the gene matches: 2. Per germline, CDR1 SGHAT and CDR2 FQNNGV. This CDR3 spans 15 amino acids. The variable domain in full, completed from reference TRBV11-2 and TRBJ2-1, reads EAGVAQSPRYKIIEKRQSVAFWCNPISGHATLYWYQQILGQGPKLLIQFQNNGVVDDSQLPKDRFSAERLKGVDSTLKIQPAKLEDSAVYLCASSRTSGGYNEQFFGPGTRLTVL.

The V gene is TRBV7-6, the J gene TRBJ2-2; tentatively, D is TRBD2 (6 bases). Trimming took off 1 base at V and 0 bases at J, with 9 bases between the two ends. The CDR3 is 16 amino acids. From germline, CDR1 is SGHVS and CDR2 FNYEAQ. CDR3 sequence (DNA): TGTGCCAGCAGCTTAGACGGGAGATCGAACACCGGGGAGCTGTTTTTT. Its protein is CASSLDGRSNTGELFF.

V and J are TRBV6-1 and TRBJ1-5, with D possibly TRBD1 on 5 matching bases. Looked up from germline, CDR1 is MNHNS and CDR2 is SASEGT. The ends were cut back, 8 bases at V and 6 bases at J, with 20 bases in the middle. The CDR3 loop spans 15 amino acids. CDR3 residues: CASGPAPQGTQPQHF. For the CDR3, the DNA is TGTGCCAGCGGCCCAGCCCCGCAGGGCACTCAGCCCCAGCATTTT.

The rearrangement uses TRBV7-9 and TRBJ2-1; possible D gene TRBD2, 6 bases. V was trimmed by 7 bases and J by 6 bases, leaving 22 bases between them. The CDR3 runs to 16 residues. Germline V gene lookup returns CDR1 SEHNR and CDR2 FQNEAQ (reference sequence). The DNA for the CDR3 is TGTGCCAGCACCCCAAGTCCCGGGGGTGACCTCAATGAGCAGTTCTTC. This encodes CASTPSPGGDLNEQFF.

V is TRBV5-6 and J is TRBJ1-6; perhaps TRBD1 as D (6 bases). The germline CDR1 and CDR2 sequences are SGHDT and YYEEEE. V was pared by 0 bases and J by 6 bases, with 10 bases between. This CDR3 has 15 amino acids. CDR3 coding DNA: TGTGCCAGCAGCTTGGAATGGACAGCTAATTCACCCCTCCACTTT. Translated, it gives CASSLEWTANSPLHF.

The rearrangement joins TRBV7-8 to TRBJ1-5, with a possible D match to TRBD1 (5 bases). CDR1 is SGHVS, CDR2 FQNEAQ, per germline. Trimming took 5 bases from V and 3 from J, leaving 17 bases between them. This CDR3 contains 16 residues. The CDR3: CASSPTGWDYNQPQHF. The DNA for the CDR3 is TGTGCCAGCAGCCCCACCGGTTGGGACTACAATCAGCCCCAGCATTTT. The whole variable domain, remainder taken from reference TRBV7-8 and TRBJ1-5, is GAGVSQSPRYKVAKRGQDVALRCDPISGHVSLFWYQQALGQGPEFLTYFQNEAQLDKSGLPSDRFFAERPEGSVSTLKIQRTQQEDSAVYLCASSPTGWDYNQPQHFGDGTRLSIL.

The rearrangement links TRBV18 to TRBJ1-1; D perhaps matches TRBD1 (6 bases). Trimming took off 3 bases at V and 4 bases at J, with 12 bases between the two ends. CDR1 is KGHSH, CDR2 LQKENI, per germline. CDR3 length: 14 amino acids. The CDR3 bases are TGTGCCAGCTCACCCGGGGGGGCAGGCACTGAAGCTTTCTTT. It translates to CASSPGGAGTEAFF. Filled out from reference TRBV18 and TRBJ1-1, the complete variable domain reads NAGVMQNPRHLVRRRGQEARLRCSPMKGHSHVYWYRQLPEEGLKFMVYLQKENIIDESGMPKERFSAEFPKEGPSILRIQQVVRGDSAAYFCASSPGGAGTEAFFGQGTRLTVV.

This clone was observed many times. The chain recombines TRBV6-4 with TRBJ2-2, with 10 bases that match TRBD2. The germline V gene encodes CDR1 MRHNA and CDR2 SNTAGT. The CDR3 consists of 14 residues. J gave up 4 bases and V 5 bases, and 1 base lay outside the gene matches. CDR3 loop: CASSSGGATGELFF. CDR3 bases: TGTGCCAGCAGTAGCGGGGGGGCCACCGGGGAGCTGTTTTTT.

The chain links TRBV28 to TRBJ1-6, with D tentatively TRBD1 (6 bases). Germline CDR1 reads MDHEN; CDR2 reads SYDVKM. The CDR3 runs 15 residues. V was pared by 6 bases and J by 7 bases, with 16 bases between. The CDR3 DNA sequence: TGTGCCAGCAGACAGGGCCAGCGACTAAATTCACCCCTCCACTTT. This gives the protein CASRQGQRLNSPLHF.

This chain connects TRBV6-1 to TRBJ1-5, with D possibly matching TRBD1 (5 bases). The V end was cut by 4 bases, the J end by 3 bases, with 19 bases between. The CDR3 contains 17 residues. The germline CDR1 and CDR2 sequences are MNHNS and SASEGT. CDR3 residues: CASSAQQGLSFNQPQHF. CDR3 coding DNA: TGTGCCAGCAGTGCTCAGCAGGGACTTAGTTTCAATCAGCCCCAGCATTTT.

The chain couples TRBV7-8 to TRBJ1-3; D is perhaps TRBD1 (6 bases). This CDR3 region has 16 residues. CDR1 and CDR2 (germline): SGHVS, FQNEAQ. V dropped 1 base and J dropped 3 bases, with 13 bases sitting between them. CDR3 loop: CASSLGRGGSGNTIYF. CDR3 nucleotides: TGTGCCAGCAGCTTAGGTAGAGGGGGAAGTGGAAACACCATATATTTT.

This chain connects TRBV19 to TRBJ1-1; a weak D match, TRBD1 (5 bases). V was shortened by 4 bases and J by 1 base, with 10 bases between the two germline ends. Germline V gene lookup returns CDR1 LNHDA and CDR2 SQIVND (reference sequence). This CDR3 is 14 amino acids long. The CDR3 protein is CASSTRTGNTEAFF. CDR3 DNA: TGTGCCAGTAGTACCCGTACAGGGAACACTGAAGCTTTCTTT.

The rearrangement joins TRBV7-9 to TRBJ2-1; possible D gene TRBD1, 5 bases. CDR1 and CDR2 (germline): SEHNR, FQNEAQ (reference sequence). The CDR3 extends over 16 amino acids. V lost 5 bases to trimming and J lost 0 bases, with 14 bases between them. The CDR3 spells CASSLVGLSSYNEQFF. In DNA, the CDR3 is TGTGCCAGCAGCCTGGTGGGGCTTAGCTCCTACAATGAGCAGTTCTTC.

V and J are TRBV27 and TRBJ1-6, with 7 nucleotides matching TRBD1. CDR1 is MNHEY and CDR2 is SMNVEV in the germline V gene (reference sequence). Unmatched junction bases numbered 8, after V lost 2 bases and J lost 7 bases. CDR3 size: 16 residues. This CDR3 reads CASSLNPQGVNSPLHF. The CDR3 nucleotides read TGTGCCAGCAGTTTAAACCCTCAGGGGGTGAATTCACCCCTCCACTTT.

The chain carries TRBV29-1 and TRBJ1-2, with unresolved D. Germline CDR1 reads SQVTM; CDR2 reads ANQGSEA. V was pared by 2 bases and J by 7 bases, with 11 bases between. The CDR3 sequence is 12 residues long. The CDR3 DNA is TGCAGCGTTGAAAGAAAAAGAGGTGGCTACACCTTC. Protein: CSVERKRGGYTF.

This chain joins TRBV11-3 and TRBJ2-5; 11 positions match TRBD2. The CDR3 sequence is 16 residues long. Germline-derived CDR1 and CDR2 are SGHNT and YENEEA. Losses at the gene ends were 4 bases for V and 6 bases for J; bases not matched to a gene: 10. In nucleotides, the CDR3 is TGTGCCAGCAGCTCCCCTAGCGGGGGGTTTTGTAAGACCCAGTACTTC. Protein: CASSSPSGGFCKTQYF.

This clone was seen a few times. The V and J genes are TRBV19 and TRBJ1-1; D possibly corresponds to TRBD1 (6 bases). This CDR3 is built from 12 residues. With 9 bases removed from V and 1 base from J, the gap between germline ends came to 9 bases. The germline CDR1 and CDR2 sequences are LNHDA and SQIVND (reference sequence). The CDR3 coding sequence is TGTGCCAGCTCGGGACAGAACACTGAAGCTTTCTTT. Translating it yields CASSGQNTEAFF.

J is TRBJ1-5 and V is TRBV2; D is undetermined. The V gene's germline CDR1 is SNHLY and CDR2 FYNNEI. V shed 2 bases and J shed 3 bases, with 17 bases lying between them. CDR3 length equals 17 residues. This chain's CDR3 is CASSESLGRLSNQPQHF. The CDR3 coding sequence is TGTGCCAGCAGTGAATCGCTAGGGAGGTTGTCCAATCAGCCCCAGCATTTT.